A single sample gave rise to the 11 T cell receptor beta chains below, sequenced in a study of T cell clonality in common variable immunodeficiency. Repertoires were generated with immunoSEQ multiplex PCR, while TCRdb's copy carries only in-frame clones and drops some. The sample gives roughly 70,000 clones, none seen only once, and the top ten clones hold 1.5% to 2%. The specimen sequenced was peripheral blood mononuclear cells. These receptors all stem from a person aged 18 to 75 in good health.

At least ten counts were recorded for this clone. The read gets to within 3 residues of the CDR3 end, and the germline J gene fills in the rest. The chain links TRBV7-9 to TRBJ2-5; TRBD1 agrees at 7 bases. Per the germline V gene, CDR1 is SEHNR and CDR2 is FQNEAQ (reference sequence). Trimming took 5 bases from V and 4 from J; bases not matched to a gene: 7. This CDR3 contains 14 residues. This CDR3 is CASSLTGVRETQYF. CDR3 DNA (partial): TGTGCCAGCAGCCTTACAGGGGTACGAGAGACC.

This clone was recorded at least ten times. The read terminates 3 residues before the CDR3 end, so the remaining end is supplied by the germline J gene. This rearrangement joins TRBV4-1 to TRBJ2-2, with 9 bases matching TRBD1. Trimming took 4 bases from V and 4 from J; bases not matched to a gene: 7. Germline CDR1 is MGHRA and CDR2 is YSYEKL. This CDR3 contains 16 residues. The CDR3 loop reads CASSPRQGVTTGELFF. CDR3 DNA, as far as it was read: TGCGCCAGCAGCCCTCGACAGGGGGTGACCACCGGGGAG.

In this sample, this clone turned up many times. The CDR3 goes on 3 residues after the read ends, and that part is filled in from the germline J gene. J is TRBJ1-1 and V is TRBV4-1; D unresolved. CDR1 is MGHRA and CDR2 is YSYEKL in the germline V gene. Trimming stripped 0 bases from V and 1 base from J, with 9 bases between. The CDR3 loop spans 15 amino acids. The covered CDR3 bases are TGCGCCAGCAGCCAAGAGTTCGGTCAGAACACTGAA. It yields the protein CASSQEFGQNTE. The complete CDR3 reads CASSQEFGQNTEAFF.

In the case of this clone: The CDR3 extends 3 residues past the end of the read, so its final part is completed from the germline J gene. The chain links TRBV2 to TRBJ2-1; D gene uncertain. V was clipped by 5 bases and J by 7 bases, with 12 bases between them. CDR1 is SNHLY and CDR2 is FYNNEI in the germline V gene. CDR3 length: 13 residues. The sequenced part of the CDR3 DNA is TGTGCCAGCAGTCGAAGCCAAGCTAATGAG. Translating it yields CASSRSQANE. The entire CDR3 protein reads CASSRSQANEQFF.

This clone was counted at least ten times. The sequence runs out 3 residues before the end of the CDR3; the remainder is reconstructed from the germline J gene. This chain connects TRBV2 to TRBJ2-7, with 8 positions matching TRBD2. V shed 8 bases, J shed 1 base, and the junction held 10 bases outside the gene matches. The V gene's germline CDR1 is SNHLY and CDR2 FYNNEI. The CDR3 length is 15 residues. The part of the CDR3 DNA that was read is TGTGCCAGCCGGGAAAGGGAGCGGGAGTCCTACGAG. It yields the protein CASRERERESYE. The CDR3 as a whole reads CASRERERESYEQYF.

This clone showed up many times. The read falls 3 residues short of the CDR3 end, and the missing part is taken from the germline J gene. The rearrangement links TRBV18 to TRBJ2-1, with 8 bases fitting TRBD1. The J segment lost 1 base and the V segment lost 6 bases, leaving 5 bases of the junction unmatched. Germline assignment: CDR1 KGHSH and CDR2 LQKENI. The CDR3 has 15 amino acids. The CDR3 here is CASSFQGASYNEQFF. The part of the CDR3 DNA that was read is TGTGCCAGCTCCTTCCAGGGGGCTTCCTACAATGAG. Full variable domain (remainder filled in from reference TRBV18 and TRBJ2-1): NAGVMQNPRHLVRRRGQEARLRCSPMKGHSHVYWYRQLPEEGLKFMVYLQKENIIDESGMPKERFSAEFPKEGPSILRIQQVVRGDSAAYFCASSFQGASYNEQFFGPGTRLTVL.

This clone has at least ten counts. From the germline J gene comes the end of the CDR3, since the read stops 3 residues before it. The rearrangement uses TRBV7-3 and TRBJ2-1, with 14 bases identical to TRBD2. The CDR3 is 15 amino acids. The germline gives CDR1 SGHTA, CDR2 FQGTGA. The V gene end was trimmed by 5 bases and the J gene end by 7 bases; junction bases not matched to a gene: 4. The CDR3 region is CASSLGLAGVNEQFF. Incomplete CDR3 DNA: TGTGCCAGCAGCCTGGGACTAGCGGGAGTTAATGAG.

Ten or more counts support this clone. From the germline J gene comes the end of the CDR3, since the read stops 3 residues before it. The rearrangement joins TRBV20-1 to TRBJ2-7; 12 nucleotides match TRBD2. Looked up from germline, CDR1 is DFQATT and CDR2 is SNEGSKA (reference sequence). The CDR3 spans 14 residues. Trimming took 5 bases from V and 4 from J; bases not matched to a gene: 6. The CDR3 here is CSAPRLAGAYEQYF. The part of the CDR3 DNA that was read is TGCAGTGCTCCGAGACTAGCGGGGGCGTACGAG.

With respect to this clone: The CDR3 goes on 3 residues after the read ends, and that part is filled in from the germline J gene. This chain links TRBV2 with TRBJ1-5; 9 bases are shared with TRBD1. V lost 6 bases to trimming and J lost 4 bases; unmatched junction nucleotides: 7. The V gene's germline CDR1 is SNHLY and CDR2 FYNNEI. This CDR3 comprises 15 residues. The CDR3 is CASRMDRGRNQPQHF. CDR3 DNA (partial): TGTGCCAGCAGGATGGACAGGGGAAGGAATCAGCCC.

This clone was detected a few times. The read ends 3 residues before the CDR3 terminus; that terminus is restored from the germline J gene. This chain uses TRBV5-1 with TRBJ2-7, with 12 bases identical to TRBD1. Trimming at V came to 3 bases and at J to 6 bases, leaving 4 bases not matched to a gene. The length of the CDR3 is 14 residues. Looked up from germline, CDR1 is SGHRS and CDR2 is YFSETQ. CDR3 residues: CASSWGQGATEQYF. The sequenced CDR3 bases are TGCGCCAGCAGCTGGGGACAGGGGGCGACCGAG.

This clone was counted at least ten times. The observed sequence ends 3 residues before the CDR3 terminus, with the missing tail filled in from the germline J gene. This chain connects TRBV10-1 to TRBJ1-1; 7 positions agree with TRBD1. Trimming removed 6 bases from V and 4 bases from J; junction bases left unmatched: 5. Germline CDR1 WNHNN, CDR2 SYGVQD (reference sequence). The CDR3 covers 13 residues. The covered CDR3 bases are TGCGCCAGCAGAGCTACAGGGGCCACTGAA. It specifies CASRATGATE. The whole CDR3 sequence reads CASRATGATEAFF.